This TCR beta chain was profiled in a study of T cell changes during pregnancy in multiple sclerosis. CDR3 length: 16 amino acids. With 7 bases removed from V and 2 bases from J, the gap between germline ends came to 17 bases. The germline CDR1 and CDR2 sequences are SNHLY and FYNNEI. Repertoires were generated with immunoSEQ multiplex PCR, while TCRdb's copy carries only in-frame clones and drops some. Among about 110,000 clones listed, roughly nine tenths were seen once. The receptor's source is a female donor with multiple sclerosis, enrolled in a pregnancy study. Sequencing used peripheral blood, obtained before pregnancy. The chain carries TRBV2 and TRBJ1-4, with TRBD1 as a possible D gene (6 bases). The CDR3 is CASNYGGAMTNEKLFF. CDR3 in DNA: TGTGCCAGCAATTACGGGGGGGCGATGACTAATGAAAAACTGTTTTTT.